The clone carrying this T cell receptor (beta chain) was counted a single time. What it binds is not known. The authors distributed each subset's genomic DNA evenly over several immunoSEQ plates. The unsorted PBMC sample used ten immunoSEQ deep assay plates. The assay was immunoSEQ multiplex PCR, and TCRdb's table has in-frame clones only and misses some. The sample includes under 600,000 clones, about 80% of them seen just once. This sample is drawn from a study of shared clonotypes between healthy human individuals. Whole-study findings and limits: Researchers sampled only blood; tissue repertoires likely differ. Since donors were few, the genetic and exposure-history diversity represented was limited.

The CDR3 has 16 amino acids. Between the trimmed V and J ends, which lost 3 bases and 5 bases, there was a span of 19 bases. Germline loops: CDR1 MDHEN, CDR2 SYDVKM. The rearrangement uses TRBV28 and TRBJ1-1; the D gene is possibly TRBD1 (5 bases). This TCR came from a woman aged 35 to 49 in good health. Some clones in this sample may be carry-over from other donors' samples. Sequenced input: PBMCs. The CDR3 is CASSFFGRAGGTEAFF. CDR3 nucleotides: TGTGCCAGCAGTTTTTTTGGTAGGGCGGGGGGGACTGAAGCTTTCTTT. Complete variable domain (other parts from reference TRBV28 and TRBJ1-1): DVKVTQSSRYLVKRTGEKVFLECVQDMDHENMFWYRQDPGLGLRLIYFSYDVKMKEKGDIPEGYSVSREKKERFSLILESASTNQTSMYLCASSFFGRAGGTEAFFGQGTRLTVV.